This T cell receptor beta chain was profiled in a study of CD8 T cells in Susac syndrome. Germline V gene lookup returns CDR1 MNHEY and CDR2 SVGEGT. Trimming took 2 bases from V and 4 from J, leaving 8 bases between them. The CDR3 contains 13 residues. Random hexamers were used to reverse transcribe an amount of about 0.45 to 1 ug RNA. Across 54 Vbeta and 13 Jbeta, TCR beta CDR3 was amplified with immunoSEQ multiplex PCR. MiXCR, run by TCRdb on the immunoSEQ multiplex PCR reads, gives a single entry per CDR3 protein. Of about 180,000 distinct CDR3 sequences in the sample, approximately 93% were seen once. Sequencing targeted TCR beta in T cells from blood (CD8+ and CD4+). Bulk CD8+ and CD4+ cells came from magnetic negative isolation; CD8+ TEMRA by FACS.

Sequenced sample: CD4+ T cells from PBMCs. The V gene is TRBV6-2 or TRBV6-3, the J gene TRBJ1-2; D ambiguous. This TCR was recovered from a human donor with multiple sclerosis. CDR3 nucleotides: TGTGCCAGCAGTTACGCAGGCATCTATGGCTACACCTTC. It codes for CASSYAGIYGYTF.